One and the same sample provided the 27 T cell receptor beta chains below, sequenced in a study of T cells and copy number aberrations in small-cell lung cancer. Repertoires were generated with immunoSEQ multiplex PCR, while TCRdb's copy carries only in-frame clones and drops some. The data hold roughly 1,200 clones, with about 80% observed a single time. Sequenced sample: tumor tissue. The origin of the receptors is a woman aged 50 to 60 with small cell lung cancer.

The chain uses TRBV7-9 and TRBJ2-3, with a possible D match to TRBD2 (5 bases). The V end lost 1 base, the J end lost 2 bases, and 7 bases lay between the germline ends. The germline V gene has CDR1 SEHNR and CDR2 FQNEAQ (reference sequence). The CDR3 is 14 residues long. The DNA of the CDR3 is TGTGCCAGCAGCTTAGGAGGGATCACAGATACGCAGTATTTT. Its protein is CASSLGGITDTQYF. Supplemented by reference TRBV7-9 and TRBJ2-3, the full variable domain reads DTGVSQNPRHKITKRGQNVTFRCDPISEHNRLYWYRQTLGQGPEFLTYFQNEAQLEKSRLLSDRFSAERPKGSFSTLEIQRTEQGDSAMYLCASSLGGITDTQYFGPGTRLTVL.

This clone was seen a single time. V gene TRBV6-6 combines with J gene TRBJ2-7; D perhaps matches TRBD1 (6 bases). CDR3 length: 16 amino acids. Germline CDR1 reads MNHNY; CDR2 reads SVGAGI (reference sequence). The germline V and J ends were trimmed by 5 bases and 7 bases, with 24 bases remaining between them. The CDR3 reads CASSGKGHPVPGEQYF. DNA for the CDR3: TGTGCCAGCAGTGGAAAGGGACATCCAGTTCCGGGAGAGCAGTACTTC.

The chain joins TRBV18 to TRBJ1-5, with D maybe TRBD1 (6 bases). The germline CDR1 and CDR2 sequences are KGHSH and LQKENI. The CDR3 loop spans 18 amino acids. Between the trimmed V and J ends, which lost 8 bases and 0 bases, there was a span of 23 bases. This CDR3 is CASAGTLGTVYSNQPQHF. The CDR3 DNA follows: TGTGCCAGCGCTGGGACACTAGGAACAGTGTATAGCAATCAGCCCCAGCATTTT.

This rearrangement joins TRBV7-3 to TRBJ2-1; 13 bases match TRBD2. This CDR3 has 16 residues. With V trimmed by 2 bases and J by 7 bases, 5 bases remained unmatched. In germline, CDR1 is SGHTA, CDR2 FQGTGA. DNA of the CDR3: TGTGCCAGCAGCTTATCCACTAGCGGGAGGGCTAATGAGCAGTTCTTC. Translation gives CASSLSTSGRANEQFF.

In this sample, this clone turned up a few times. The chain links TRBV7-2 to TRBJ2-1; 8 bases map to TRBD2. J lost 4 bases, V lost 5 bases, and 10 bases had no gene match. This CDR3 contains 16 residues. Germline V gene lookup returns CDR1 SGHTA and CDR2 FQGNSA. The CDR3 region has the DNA TGTGCCAGCAGCCGAGGGGTTAGCGGGACATACAATGAGCAGTTCTTC. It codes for CASSRGVSGTYNEQFF.

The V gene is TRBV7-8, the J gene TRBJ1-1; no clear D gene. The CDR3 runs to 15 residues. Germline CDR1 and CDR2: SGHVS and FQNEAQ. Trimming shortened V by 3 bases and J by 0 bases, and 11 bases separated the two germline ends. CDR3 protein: CASSFGWNMNTEAFF. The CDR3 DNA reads TGTGCCAGCAGCTTCGGGTGGAACATGAACACTGAAGCTTTCTTT.

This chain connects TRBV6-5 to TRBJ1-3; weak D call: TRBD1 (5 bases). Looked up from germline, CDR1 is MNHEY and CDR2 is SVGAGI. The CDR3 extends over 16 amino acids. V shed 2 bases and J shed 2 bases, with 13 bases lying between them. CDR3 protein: CASSYRTSGPGNTIYF. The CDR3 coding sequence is TGTGCCAGCAGTTACCGGACAAGCGGGCCTGGAAACACCATATATTTT.

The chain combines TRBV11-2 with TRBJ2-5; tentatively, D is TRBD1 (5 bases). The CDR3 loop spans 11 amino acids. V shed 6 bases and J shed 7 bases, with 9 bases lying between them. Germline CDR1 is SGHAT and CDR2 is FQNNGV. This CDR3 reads CASRGVVTQYF. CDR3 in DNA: TGTGCCAGCAGAGGGGTGGTGACCCAGTACTTC.

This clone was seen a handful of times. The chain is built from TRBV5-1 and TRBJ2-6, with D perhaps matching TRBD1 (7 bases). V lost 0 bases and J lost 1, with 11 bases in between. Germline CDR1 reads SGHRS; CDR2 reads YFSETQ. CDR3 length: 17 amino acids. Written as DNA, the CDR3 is TGCGCCAGCAGCTTGGGCTCAGGGGGGTCTGGGGCCAACGTCCTGACTTTC. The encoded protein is CASSLGSGGSGANVLTF. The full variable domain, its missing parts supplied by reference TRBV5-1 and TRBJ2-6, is KAGVTQTPRYLIKTRGQQVTLSCSPISGHRSVSWYQQTPGQGLQFLFEYFSETQRNKGNFPGRFSGRQFSNSRSEMNVSTLELGDSALYLCASSLGSGGSGANVLTFGAGSRLTVL.

The CDR3: CASSLGGGEDSNQPQHF. DNA of the CDR3: TGCGCCAGCAGCTTGGGGGGGGGCGAAGATAGCAATCAGCCCCAGCATTTT. This chain links TRBV5-1 with TRBJ1-5; TRBD1 is a possible D gene (6 bases). Germline loops: CDR1 SGHRS, CDR2 YFSETQ. V dropped 0 bases and J dropped 0 bases, with 13 bases sitting between them. The CDR3 has 17 residues.

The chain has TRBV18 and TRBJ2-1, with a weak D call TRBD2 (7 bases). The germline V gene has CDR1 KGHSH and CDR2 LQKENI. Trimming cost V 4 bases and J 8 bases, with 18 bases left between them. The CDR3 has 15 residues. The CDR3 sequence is CASSRTSAGHDEQFF. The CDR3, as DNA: TGTGCCAGCTCACGAACTTCAGCGGGACACGATGAGCAGTTCTTC.

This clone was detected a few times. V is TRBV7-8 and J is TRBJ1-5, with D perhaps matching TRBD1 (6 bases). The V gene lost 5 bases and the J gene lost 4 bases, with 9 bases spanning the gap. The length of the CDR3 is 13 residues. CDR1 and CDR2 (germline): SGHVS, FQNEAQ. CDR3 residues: CASSVDRNQPQHF. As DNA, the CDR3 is TGTGCCAGCAGCGTCGACAGGAATCAGCCCCAGCATTTT.

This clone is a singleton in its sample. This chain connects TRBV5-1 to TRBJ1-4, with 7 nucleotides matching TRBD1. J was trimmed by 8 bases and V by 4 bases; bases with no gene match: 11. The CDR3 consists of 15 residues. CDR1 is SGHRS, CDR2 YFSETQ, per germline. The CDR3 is CASSGQGGPQEKLFF. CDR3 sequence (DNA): TGCGCCAGCAGCGGGCAGGGGGGACCGCAGGAAAAACTGTTTTTT.

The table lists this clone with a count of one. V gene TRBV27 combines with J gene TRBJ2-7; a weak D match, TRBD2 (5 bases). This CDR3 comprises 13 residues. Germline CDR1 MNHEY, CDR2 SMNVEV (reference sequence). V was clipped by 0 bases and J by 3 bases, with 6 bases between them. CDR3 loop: CASSLSSVYEQYF. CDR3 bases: TGTGCCAGCAGTTTATCTAGCGTCTACGAGCAGTACTTC.

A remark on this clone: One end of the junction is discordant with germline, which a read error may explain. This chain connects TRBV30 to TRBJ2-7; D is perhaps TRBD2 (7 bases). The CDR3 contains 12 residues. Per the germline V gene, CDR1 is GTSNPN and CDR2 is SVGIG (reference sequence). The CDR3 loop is CAGRGGSYEQYF. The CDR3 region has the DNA TGTGCCGGGAGGGGGGGATCCTACGAGCAGTACTTC.

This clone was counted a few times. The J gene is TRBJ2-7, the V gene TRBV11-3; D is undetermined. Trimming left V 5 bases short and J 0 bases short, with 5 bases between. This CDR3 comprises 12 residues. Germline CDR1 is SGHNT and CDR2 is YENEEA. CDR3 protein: CASSLISYEQYF. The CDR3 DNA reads TGTGCCAGCAGCCTGATCTCCTACGAGCAGTACTTC. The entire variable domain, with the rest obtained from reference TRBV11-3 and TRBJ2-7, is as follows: EAGVVQSPRYKIIEKKQPVAFWCNPISGHNTLYWYLQNLGQGPELLIRYENEEAVDDSQLPKDRFSAERLKGVDSTLKIQPAELGDSAVYLCASSLISYEQYFGPGTRLTVT.

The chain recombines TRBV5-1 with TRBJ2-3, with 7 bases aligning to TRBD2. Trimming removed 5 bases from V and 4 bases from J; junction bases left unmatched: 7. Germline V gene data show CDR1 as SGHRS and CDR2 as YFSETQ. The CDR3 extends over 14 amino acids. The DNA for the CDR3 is TGCGCCAGCAGTAGGGCGGGAGTCTCAGATACGCAGTATTTT. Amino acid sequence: CASSRAGVSDTQYF.

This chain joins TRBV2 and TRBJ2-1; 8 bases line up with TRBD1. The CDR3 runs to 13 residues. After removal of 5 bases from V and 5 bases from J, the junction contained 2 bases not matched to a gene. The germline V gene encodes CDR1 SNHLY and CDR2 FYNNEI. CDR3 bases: TGTGCCAGCAGTCAGGGGGCTAACAATGAGCAGTTCTTC. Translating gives CASSQGANNEQFF.

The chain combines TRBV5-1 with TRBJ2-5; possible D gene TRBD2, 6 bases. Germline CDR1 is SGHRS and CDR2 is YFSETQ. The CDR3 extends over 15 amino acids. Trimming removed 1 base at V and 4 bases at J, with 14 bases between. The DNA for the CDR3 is TGCGCCAGCAGCTTGCCTGGAGGGTTAGGAGAGACCCAGTACTTC. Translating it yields CASSLPGGLGETQYF.

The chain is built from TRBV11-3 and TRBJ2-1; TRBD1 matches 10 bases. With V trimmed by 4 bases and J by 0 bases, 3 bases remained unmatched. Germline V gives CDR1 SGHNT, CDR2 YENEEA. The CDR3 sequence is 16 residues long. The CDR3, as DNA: TGTGCCAGCAGCTCCCGGGACAGGGGCTCCTACAATGAGCAGTTCTTC. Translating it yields CASSSRDRGSYNEQFF. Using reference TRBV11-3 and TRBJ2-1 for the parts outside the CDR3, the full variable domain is EAGVVQSPRYKIIEKKQPVAFWCNPISGHNTLYWYLQNLGQGPELLIRYENEEAVDDSQLPKDRFSAERLKGVDSTLKIQPAELGDSAVYLCASSSRDRGSYNEQFFGPGTRLTVL.

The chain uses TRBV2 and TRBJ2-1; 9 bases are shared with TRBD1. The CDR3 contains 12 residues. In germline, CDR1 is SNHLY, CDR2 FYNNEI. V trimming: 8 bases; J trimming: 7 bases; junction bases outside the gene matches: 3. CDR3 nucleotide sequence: TGTGCCAGCCTACAGGGGGCTAATGAGCAGTTCTTC. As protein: CASLQGANEQFF.

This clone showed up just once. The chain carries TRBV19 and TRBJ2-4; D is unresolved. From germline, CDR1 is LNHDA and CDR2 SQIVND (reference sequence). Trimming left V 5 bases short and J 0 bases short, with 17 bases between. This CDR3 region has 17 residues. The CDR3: CASSVLVGSLAKNIQYF. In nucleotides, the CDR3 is TGTGCCAGTAGTGTATTGGTCGGCAGCTTAGCCAAAAACATTCAGTACTTC.

DNA for the CDR3: TGTGCCTTGTGCAGAACACTGAACACTGAAGCTTTCTTT. Its translation is CALCRTLNTEAFF. The chain uses TRBV30 and TRBJ1-1; the D is unclear. The CDR3 has 13 amino acids. V lost 7 bases and J 0 bases, leaving 12 bases between the germline ends. Germline loops: CDR1 GTSNPN, CDR2 SVGIG (reference sequence).

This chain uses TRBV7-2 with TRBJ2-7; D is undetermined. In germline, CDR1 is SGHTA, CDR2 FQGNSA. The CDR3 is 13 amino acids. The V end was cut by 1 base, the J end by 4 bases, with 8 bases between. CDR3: CASSLDYTYEQYF. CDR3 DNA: TGTGCCAGCAGCTTAGACTATACATACGAGCAGTACTTC.

Here the CDR3 DNA reads TGTGCCAGCAGCCAAGTTGACGGAGCCCCCGGGGAGCTGTTTTTT. Protein sequence: CASSQVDGAPGELFF. The chain carries TRBV4-2 and TRBJ2-2; D gene unclear. Looked up from germline, CDR1 is LGHNA and CDR2 is YNFKEQ. Trimming took off 1 base at V and 6 bases at J, with 12 bases between the two ends. This CDR3 has 15 amino acids.

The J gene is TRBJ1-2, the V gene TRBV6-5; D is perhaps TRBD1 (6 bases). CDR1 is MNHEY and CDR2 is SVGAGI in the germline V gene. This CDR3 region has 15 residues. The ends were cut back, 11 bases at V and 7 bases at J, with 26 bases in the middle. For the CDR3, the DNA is TGTGCCGTAGGGGGGGTAAGCCTAAAGACGAGTGGCTACACCTTC. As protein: CAVGGVSLKTSGYTF.

CDR3 in amino acids: CASTPPGQGHYEQYF. The CDR3 nucleotides read TGTGCCAGCACCCCCCCGGGACAGGGGCACTACGAGCAGTACTTC. V is TRBV5-6 and J is TRBJ2-7, with 10 bases lining up with TRBD1. The CDR3 totals 15 residues. The trim removed 6 bases at V and 3 bases at J, leaving 9 bases unmatched. The V gene's germline CDR1 is SGHDT and CDR2 YYEEEE.